Presented here are 20 T cell receptor beta chains from one specimen sequenced in a study of blood T cell repertoires in COVID-19. Sequenced by immunoSEQ multiplex PCR; TCRdb stores in-frame clones only, minus some. The data hold 200,000 to 300,000 clones, with approximately 78% observed a single time. Sequenced sample: peripheral blood. Source of these receptors: a woman aged 55-69 years with active or convalescent COVID-19.

This clone came up many times. The V call is TRBV27, the J call TRBJ2-3, with unresolved D. CDR1 and CDR2 (germline): MNHEY, SMNVEV (reference sequence). This CDR3 region has 12 residues. The germline V and J ends were trimmed by 6 bases and 4 bases, with 8 bases remaining between them. This CDR3 reads CASRVSPDTQYF. CDR3 in DNA: TGTGCCAGCAGAGTTAGCCCAGATACGCAGTATTTT.

The chain employs TRBV7-8 and TRBJ2-2, with D maybe TRBD2 (6 bases). Germline V gives CDR1 SGHVS, CDR2 FQNEAQ. This CDR3 has 17 residues. V was shortened by 1 base and J by 5 bases, with 17 bases between the two germline ends. The CDR3 sequence: CASSLGALGGLTGELFF. As DNA, the CDR3 is TGTGCCAGCAGCTTAGGGGCGCTGGGGGGTCTGACCGGGGAGCTGTTTTTT.

The chain has TRBV4-1 and TRBJ2-7, with 9 positions matching TRBD1. The CDR3 spans 15 residues. CDR1 is MGHRA, CDR2 YSYEKL, per germline. Germline trimming cut 2 bases from V and 1 base from J; bases unmatched to any gene: 3. CDR3 sequence (DNA): TGCGCCAGCAGCCAAACGGGACAGGGATCCTACGAGCAGTACTTC. Residues: CASSQTGQGSYEQYF.

V is TRBV11-2 and J is TRBJ2-5, with 7 bases lining up with TRBD1. J was trimmed by 5 bases and V by 5 bases; bases with no gene match: 8. The CDR3 extends over 14 amino acids. CDR1 and CDR2 (germline): SGHAT, FQNNGV. CDR3 in amino acids: CASSPRQGVETQYF. CDR3 bases: TGTGCCAGCAGCCCCAGACAGGGTGTGGAGACCCAGTACTTC.

On this clone: This specimen includes other DNA sequences encoding the same CDR3. This chain uses TRBV6-1 with TRBJ1-2, with D possibly matching TRBD1 (6 bases). Trimming took 1 base from V and 3 from J, leaving 9 bases between them. CDR1 and CDR2 from the germline V gene are MNHNS and SASEGT. The CDR3 has 14 residues. The CDR3 region is CASSEDREDYGYTF. CDR3 DNA sequence: TGTGCCAGCAGTGAAGACAGGGAAGACTATGGCTACACCTTC.

The gene calls are TRBV10-3 and TRBJ2-7, with D unresolved. Trimming removed 3 bases from V and 1 base from J, with 10 bases in between. The CDR3 covers 14 residues. Looked up from germline, CDR1 is ENHRY and CDR2 is SYGVKD. CDR3 bases: TGTGCCATCAGTGACTTAGAAATATCCTACGAGCAGTACTTC. Translation gives CAISDLEISYEQYF.

J is TRBJ2-5 and V is TRBV28, with D possibly being TRBD1 (6 bases). The V end lost 7 bases, the J end lost 3 bases, and 12 bases lay between the germline ends. The germline V gene has CDR1 MDHEN and CDR2 SYDVKM. There are 13 residues in the CDR3. The CDR3 here is CASTPGVEETQYF. The CDR3 coding sequence is TGTGCCAGCACCCCAGGGGTGGAAGAGACCCAGTACTTC.

The rearrangement uses TRBV27 and TRBJ1-2; TRBD1 is a possible D gene (6 bases). The CDR3 runs to 16 residues. V was pared by 6 bases and J by 0 bases, with 17 bases between. The germline gives CDR1 MNHEY, CDR2 SMNVEV (reference sequence). This CDR3 is CASRPRGALTNYGYTF. In nucleotides, the CDR3 is TGTGCCAGCAGGCCCCGGGGGGCCCTAACTAACTATGGCTACACCTTC.

The genes are TRBV24-1 and TRBJ1-2, with D uncertain. Looked up from germline, CDR1 is KGHDR and CDR2 is SFDVKD. CDR3 length: 10 residues. V dropped 8 bases and J dropped 4 bases, with 4 bases sitting between them. CDR3 sequence reads: CATTGYGYTF. The CDR3 nucleotides are TGTGCCACCACCGGCTATGGCTACACCTTC.

The V call is TRBV4-1, the J call TRBJ1-3; D gene unclear. The ends were cut back, 0 bases at V and 4 bases at J, with 10 bases in the middle. Germline loops: CDR1 MGHRA, CDR2 YSYEKL. The CDR3 runs to 15 residues. CDR3 protein: CASSQDAVQGNTIYF. The CDR3 DNA reads as TGCGCCAGCAGCCAAGATGCGGTTCAGGGAAACACCATATATTTT.

The chain has TRBV14 and TRBJ1-2; D perhaps matches TRBD1 (5 bases). CDR1 is SGHDN, CDR2 FVKESK, per germline. The CDR3 sequence is 17 residues long. V was clipped by 2 bases and J by 4 bases, with 20 bases between them. The CDR3 DNA reads as TGTGCCAGCAGCCAAAAGCCCTCCTGGCAGGGAGGCTATGGCTACACCTTC. Amino acid sequence: CASSQKPSWQGGYGYTF. Based on the CDR3 plus reference TRBV14 and TRBJ1-2, the full variable domain is EAGVTQFPSHSVIEKGQTVTLRCDPISGHDNLYWYRRVMGKEIKFLLHFVKESKQDESGMPNNRFLAERTGGTYSTLKVQPAELEDSGVYFCASSQKPSWQGGYGYTFGSGTRLTVV.

The gene calls are TRBV27 and TRBJ2-3, with TRBD2 as a possible D gene (6 bases). The CDR3 runs 15 residues. Looked up from germline, CDR1 is MNHEY and CDR2 is SMNVEV (reference sequence). Trimming cost V 5 bases and J 2 bases, with 14 bases left between them. The CDR3 DNA follows: TGTGCCAGCAGTCGCGGGGCACGCCACACAGATACGCAGTATTTT. Translation gives CASSRGARHTDTQYF.

The chain is built from TRBV7-6 and TRBJ1-4, with 8 bases that match TRBD1. The CDR3 spans 15 residues. With V trimmed by 0 bases and J by 8 bases, 5 bases remained unmatched. The germline CDR1 and CDR2 sequences are SGHVS and FNYEAQ. The CDR3 DNA sequence: TGTGCCAGCAGCTTAGCCCCCAGACAGGGGGAAAAACTGTTTTTT. It translates to CASSLAPRQGEKLFF.

The CDR3 loop is CASSFRQTTEAFF. CDR3 sequence (DNA): TGTGCCAGCAGCTTCCGACAGACCACTGAAGCTTTCTTT. The V gene is TRBV7-3, the J gene TRBJ1-1; D may be TRBD1 (5 bases). Looked up from germline, CDR1 is SGHTA and CDR2 is FQGTGA. This CDR3 contains 13 residues. The V end was cut by 3 bases, the J end by 4 bases, with 9 bases between. The variable domain in full, with the rest retrieved from reference TRBV7-3 and TRBJ1-1, is GAGVSQTPSNKVTEKGKYVELRCDPISGHTALYWYRQSLGQGPEFLIYFQGTGAADDSGLPNDRFFAVRPEGSVSTLKIQRTERGDSAVYLCASSFRQTTEAFFGQGTRLTVV.

The rearrangement uses TRBV6-2 or TRBV6-3 and TRBJ1-4, with TRBD1 as a possible D gene (6 bases). The CDR3 has 16 residues. Germline loops: CDR1 MNHEY, CDR2 SVGEGT. The V end was cut by 4 bases, the J end by 0 bases, with 12 bases between. CDR3 residues: CASSSRDTATNEKLFF. CDR3 nucleotides: TGTGCCAGCAGTTCTCGGGACACGGCAACTAATGAAAAACTGTTTTTT.

CDR3 amino acids: CASSQTGSLETQYF. CDR3 nucleotide sequence: TGTGCCAGCAGCCAGACAGGGAGTTTGGAGACCCAGTACTTC. The rearrangement uses TRBV5-6 and TRBJ2-5, with 7 bases lining up with TRBD1. This CDR3 comprises 14 residues. J was trimmed by 5 bases and V by 4 bases; bases with no gene match: 8. Germline V lookup: CDR1 SGHDT, CDR2 YYEEEE.

This clone came up a few times. The chain links TRBV6-5 to TRBJ2-3; TRBD2 might be the D (5 bases). The CDR3 consists of 16 residues. CDR1 MNHEY and CDR2 SVGAGI come from the germline V gene. Trimming shortened V by 0 bases and J by 4 bases, and 14 bases separated the two germline ends. The CDR3 coding sequence is TGTGCCAGCAGTTACTCGGCTGGGAGCCCCCCAGATACGCAGTATTTT. Translating gives CASSYSAGSPPDTQYF.

The chain recombines TRBV27 with TRBJ1-4, with unresolved D. The germline CDR1 and CDR2 sequences are MNHEY and SMNVEV (reference sequence). V gave up 3 bases and J gave up 0 bases, with 8 bases separating them. The CDR3 spans 15 residues. DNA of the CDR3: TGTGCCAGCAGTTTGGACGGGGCAACTAATGAAAAACTGTTTTTT. Its protein is CASSLDGATNEKLFF.

The CDR3 DNA follows: TGTGCCAGCAGCTTAGCGGGGGGGGCCCTCCGGGATACGCAGTATTTT. This sequence encodes CASSLAGGALRDTQYF. This sequence joins TRBV7-2 and TRBJ2-3; weak D call: TRBD2 (7 bases). The CDR3 totals 16 residues. Germline loops: CDR1 SGHTA, CDR2 FQGNSA. V was cut by 0 bases and J by 6 bases, with 16 bases left in between.

The chain is built from TRBV10-3 and TRBJ2-7; D possibly corresponds to TRBD1 (6 bases). CDR3 length equals 14 residues. Germline V gene sequence: CDR1 ENHRY, CDR2 SYGVKD. Trimming left V 10 bases short and J 3 bases short, with 19 bases between. The DNA for the CDR3 is TGTGCCACCCAAATAAGGACAGAAAACTACGAGCAGTACTTC. This codes for CATQIRTENYEQYF.